This TCR beta chain was recovered during a study of control samples from healthy donors and cancer patients. Germline trimming cut 4 bases from V and 1 base from J; bases unmatched to any gene: 4. Germline V gene lookup returns CDR1 KGHSH and CDR2 LQKENI. The CDR3 runs 14 residues. The method was immunoSEQ multiplex PCR; TCRdb's version includes in-frame clones alone and lacks a portion of them. The sample includes more than 20,000 clones, about nine tenths of them seen just once. This clone was found once. The specimen sequenced was PBMCs. The TCR comes from a man aged 45-65 years with lung cancer. The V call is TRBV18, the J call TRBJ2-7, with TRBD1 matching over 7 bases. CDR3 protein: CASSLSGGSYEQYF. The DNA of the CDR3 is TGTGCCAGCTCACTTTCAGGGGGTTCCTACGAGCAGTACTTC. The full variable domain, rest sourced from reference TRBV18 and TRBJ2-7, is NAGVMQNPRHLVRRRGQEARLRCSPMKGHSHVYWYRQLPEEGLKFMVYLQKENIIDESGMPKERFSAEFPKEGPSILRIQQVVRGDSAAYFCASSLSGGSYEQYFGPGTRLTVT.